This TCR beta chain was recovered during a study of long-term antiretroviral therapy in people with HIV. Overall study findings and caveats: The study found narrower CDR3 length ranges in HIV repertoires than in controls. Blood sampling spanned 2004 to 2017, possibly under older ART regimens.

Version v3.0 of the immunoSEQ assay was performed at survey level. The sequencing target was 40,000-50,000 T-cell genomes per sample. Assay used: immunoSEQ multiplex PCR; TCRdb lists only in-frame clones, some missing. Here the sample spans 30,000 to 40,000 clones, roughly 93% being singletons. Without exception, participants with HIV were treated in the United States. Points on this clone: Its antigen is still unknown.

Sequenced material: unsorted PBMCs, taken 4.1 years after starting antiretroviral therapy. The sequence came from a woman aged 50 to 60 with HIV.

The CDR3 region is CASSLGQAYNSPLHF. The CDR3 nucleotides are TGTGCCAGCAGCTTAGGGCAGGCCTATAATTCACCCCTCCACTTT. This rearrangement joins TRBV11-2 to TRBJ1-6, with D unclear. V was cut by 1 base and J by 2 bases, with 6 bases left in between. Germline CDR1 is SGHAT and CDR2 is FQNNGV. The CDR3 contains 15 residues.